The present entry profiles one T cell receptor beta chain with its context. Its antigen is undetermined. At one end, the junction sequence differs from germline, possibly due to a read error. This CDR3 has 16 residues. Germline V gene sequence: CDR1 KGHSH, CDR2 LQKENI. These data are taken from a study of shared clonotypes between healthy human individuals. Study-wide results and caveats: Rarefaction showed sorted-subset sequencing was incomplete despite large depth. Richness estimates generally favored naive over memory subsets.

As defined, naive CD8 cells were CD45RO-negative and positively selected for CCR7, with terminally differentiated effector memory CD45RA+ cells excluded. Adult donors, all healthy and HIV-negative, had no recent acute infections or vaccinations. In the sorted-subset replicate PCRs, 150 to 200 ng DNA, some 30,000 T cell genomes, was used. Sequencing was performed with immunoSEQ multiplex PCR; in TCRdb, only in-frame clones are kept and a portion is missing. The profile shows about 820,000 clones, over 90% of them singletons. The sample comprised naive CD8+ T cells sorted from blood. This TCR derives from a young man in good health. This chain links TRBV18 with TRBJ2-1; 9 bases match TRBD2. The CDR3 bases are TGTGCCAGCTCCCCACTGGCGGGAGGGACCTACAATGAGCAGTTCTTC. Translated: CASSPLAGGTYNEQFF.